Sequencing of this T cell receptor (beta chain) was carried out in a study of Ad26.COV2.S vaccination and SARS-CoV-2 variants. The wider study: Dosing was one shot or two shots 56 days apart.

Germline loops: CDR1 MNHEY, CDR2 SVGEGT. The V and J ends lost 0 bases and 4 bases respectively, with 4 bases between them. The length of the CDR3 is 13 residues. TCRdb's table, derived via immunoSEQ multiplex PCR, lists solely in-frame clones and lacks some. The data contain roughly 500,000 clones, roughly 89% of them singletons. Specified treatment: 15 to 20 received Ad26.COV2.S at low or high dose, single or two shots; about 5 received placebo; per-sample allocation not given. The samples date from day 63 after the first vaccine or placebo injection. The TCR was taken from a person aged 18-65 years who received the Ad26.COV2.S COVID-19 vaccine or a placebo. The chain carries TRBV6-2 or TRBV6-3 and TRBJ2-1; no clear D gene. The specimen was peripheral blood, collected in a trial of Ad26.COV2.S vaccine versus placebo. CDR3 protein: CASSYSAYNEQFF. In DNA form, the CDR3 reads TGTGCCAGCAGTTACTCAGCGTACAATGAGCAGTTCTTC.